A single sample gave rise to the 5 T cell receptor beta chains below, sequenced in a study of cytomegalovirus exposure and HLA in healthy donors. Use of 60 Vbeta and 13 Jbeta primers characterized the PCR. The repertoire was sequenced with immunoSEQ multiplex PCR; TCRdb's copy has only in-frame clones and lacks some. The sample features about 92,000 clones, with 15% to 19% in its top ten. The sequenced sample consisted of PBMCs. These receptors were taken from a man in his fifties or sixties in good health and CMV-seropositive.

The CDR3 bases are TGTGCCAGCAGTGAGACAGGGGATCCCTACAATGAGCAGTTCTTC. It is translated as CASSETGDPYNEQFF. V and J are TRBV6-1 and TRBJ2-1, with 8 positions matching TRBD1. Germline trimming cut 3 bases from V and 2 bases from J; bases unmatched to any gene: 3. CDR3 size: 15 residues. Germline assignment: CDR1 MNHNS and CDR2 SASEGT.

This chain's CDR3 is CATSRAPGLQYEQYV. CDR3 sequence (DNA): TGTGCCACCAGCAGGGCCCCGGGACTCCAATACGAGCAGTACGTC. The J gene is TRBJ2-7, the V gene TRBV15; possible D gene TRBD2, 6 bases. The CDR3 is 15 residues long. Germline assignment: CDR1 LNHNV and CDR2 YYDKDF (reference sequence). V was cut by 3 bases and J by 4 bases, with 16 bases left in between.

The V call is TRBV7-2, the J call TRBJ1-1, with TRBD1 identical over 7 bases. This CDR3 contains 15 residues. Germline V gene sequence: CDR1 SGHTA, CDR2 FQGNSA. The V gene end was trimmed by 5 bases and the J gene end by 1 base; junction bases not matched to a gene: 7. This chain's CDR3 is CASSPGDRRNTEAFF. CDR3 DNA: TGTGCCAGCAGCCCGGGGGACAGAAGGAACACTGAAGCTTTCTTT.

The chain uses TRBV6-5 and TRBJ2-3; D possibly corresponds to TRBD1 (6 bases). The CDR3 is made up of 15 amino acids. Germline V gene sequence: CDR1 MNHEY, CDR2 SVGAGI. Trimming took off 7 bases at V and 2 bases at J, with 16 bases between the two ends. The CDR3 spells CASKRGGMITDTQYF. CDR3 coding DNA: TGTGCCAGCAAAAGAGGGGGAATGATCACAGATACGCAGTATTTT.

The rearrangement joins TRBV27 to TRBJ2-7; 7 bases fit TRBD1. The length of the CDR3 is 12 residues. Unmatched junction bases numbered 4, after V lost 5 bases and J lost 6 bases. Germline V gene lookup returns CDR1 MNHEY and CDR2 SMNVEV (reference sequence). The chain's CDR3 is CASSRNRGEQYF. CDR3 in DNA: TGTGCCAGCAGTAGAAACAGGGGCGAGCAGTACTTC.